A selection of T cell receptor beta chains follows, all from one sample in a study of blood T cell repertoires in COVID-19. The assay was immunoSEQ multiplex PCR, and TCRdb's table has in-frame clones only and misses some. Here the sample spans 270,000 or so clones, 89% being singletons. The specimen was peripheral blood. These TCRs come from a woman between 40 and 55 years old who had recovered from COVID-19. The CDR3 runs from the conserved cysteine through the conserved F or W. Each record gives: clone size, D gene, V gene, J gene, CDR3 DNA, CDR3 protein. D genes are given only for firm matches. Clone size appears in some rows only: once, few, many, or a class for an expanded clone.

size: NA
D: TRBD2
V: TRBV6-5
J: TRBJ2-1
DNA: TGTGCCAGCATTCGACTAGCCTCTGAACAGAATGAGCAGTTCTTC
CDR3: CASIRLASEQNEQFF

size: NA
D: NA
V: TRBV6-5
J: TRBJ2-7
DNA: TGTGCCTCAGCACAGGGCACCTACTACGAGCAGTACTTC
CDR3: CASAQGTYYEQYF

size: NA
D: NA
V: TRBV18
J: TRBJ2-7
DNA: TGTGCCAGCTCACGCGGGACTTCGAGCTCCTACGAGCAGTACTTC
CDR3: CASSRGTSSSYEQYF

size: NA
D: TRBD2
V: TRBV20-1
J: TRBJ2-3
DNA: TGCAGTGCTAGTGGCCCTAGCGGGAGGGGCACAGATACGCAGTATTTT
CDR3: CSASGPSGRGTDTQYF

size: once
D: NA
V: TRBV12-3/TRBV12-4
J: TRBJ2-2
DNA: TGTGCCAGCAGTTCAAACGGTTTCCGGGAGCTGTTTTTT
CDR3: CASSSNGFRELFF

size: NA
D: TRBD2
V: TRBV9
J: TRBJ2-3
DNA: TGTGCCAGCAGCGTAGAAGGTCGACTAGCGGGAGTTACAGATACGCAGTATTTT
CDR3: CASSVEGRLAGVTDTQYF

size: NA
D: TRBD1
V: TRBV7-9
J: TRBJ2-7
DNA: TGTGCCATCACAAGGGCAGGGGGTTCCTACGAGCAGTACTTC
CDR3: CAITRAGGSYEQYF

size: few
D: NA
V: TRBV6-1
J: TRBJ2-3
DNA: TGTGCCAGCAGTGACAGGGGTCCCCCCGATACGCAGTATTTT
CDR3: CASSDRGPPDTQYF

size: NA
D: TRBD1
V: TRBV7-6
J: TRBJ2-3
DNA: TGTGCCAGCAGCCTACACCGGGACAGGGGCACAGATACGCAGTATTTT
CDR3: CASSLHRDRGTDTQYF

size: NA
D: TRBD2
V: TRBV2
J: TRBJ2-3
DNA: TGTGCCAGCAGCCGTGGGACTAGCGGCACAGATACGCAGTATTTT
CDR3: CASSRGTSGTDTQYF

size: NA
D: TRBD1
V: TRBV2
J: TRBJ1-6
DNA: TGTGCCAGCAGTGGAGTGGACAGGGGGCTATCGGAACTAAATTCACCCCTCCACTTT
CDR3: CASSGVDRGLSELNSPLHF

size: NA
D: TRBD2
V: TRBV5-4
J: TRBJ2-3
DNA: TGTGCCAGCAGCTTGGGACTAGCGGGAGCAGATACGCAGTATTTT
CDR3: CASSLGLAGADTQYF

size: NA
D: NA
V: TRBV27
J: TRBJ2-3
DNA: TGTGCCAGCAGTTCCCGAGACTTCACAGATACGCAGTATTTT
CDR3: CASSSRDFTDTQYF

size: NA
D: TRBD1
V: TRBV28
J: TRBJ1-6
DNA: TGTGCCAGCAGCCCTCACGGGACAGGGGATTATAATTCACCCCTCCACTTT
CDR3: CASSPHGTGDYNSPLHF

size: NA
D: TRBD1
V: TRBV24-1
J: TRBJ2-1
DNA: TGTGCCACCAGTGATACCGGACAGGGAGGTGAGCAGTTCTTC
CDR3: CATSDTGQGGEQFF

size: once
D: TRBD2
V: TRBV2
J: TRBJ2-3
DNA: TGTGCCAGCAGTGAAGCGGGAGGGGTAGATACGCAGTATTTT
CDR3: CASSEAGGVDTQYF

size: few
D: TRBD2
V: TRBV19
J: TRBJ2-7
DNA: TGTGCCAGTAGTACCGCGAGACTAGCGGGAGGGGGGGAGCAGTACTTC
CDR3: CASSTARLAGGGEQYF

size: NA
D: NA
V: TRBV11-2
J: TRBJ1-6
DNA: TGTGCCAGCAGCTTGGCCTCCCATAATTCACCCCTCCACTTT
CDR3: CASSLASHNSPLHF

size: few
D: NA
V: TRBV11-2
J: TRBJ2-1
DNA: TGTGCCAGCAGCTTGGACCGACTAGCGGGACAGGGGAACAATGAGCAGTTCTTC
CDR3: CASSLDRLAGQGNNEQFF

size: NA
D: NA
V: TRBV5-4
J: TRBJ2-6
DNA: TGTGCCAGCAGCTACCTGGGCCCCTCTGGGGCCAACGTCCTGACTTTC
CDR3: CASSYLGPSGANVLTF

size: NA
D: TRBD1
V: TRBV18
J: TRBJ1-3
DNA: TGTGCCAGCTCACCCGGACAGGTTCTAAACACCATATATTTT
CDR3: CASSPGQVLNTIYF

size: NA
D: NA
V: TRBV5-1
J: TRBJ1-3
DNA: TGCGCCAGCAGCATGGAGACAGCCTCCTCTGGAAACACCATATATTTT
CDR3: CASSMETASSGNTIYF

size: NA
D: TRBD1
V: TRBV9
J: TRBJ1-2
DNA: TGTGCCAGCAGCGTAGGAACTCACAGGGGCGTTGAAAACTATGGCTACACCTTC
CDR3: CASSVGTHRGVENYGYTF

size: NA
D: NA
V: TRBV9
J: TRBJ1-6
DNA: TGTGCCAGCAGCGTAGAGTCTCAACCGAAGCCTAATTCACCCCTCCACTTT
CDR3: CASSVESQPKPNSPLHF

size: once
D: TRBD2
V: TRBV18
J: TRBJ2-4
DNA: TGTGCCAGCTCACCATCTAGCGGGAGTATCAAAAACATTCAGTACTTC
CDR3: CASSPSSGSIKNIQYF

size: NA
D: NA
V: TRBV11-2
J: TRBJ2-1
DNA: TGTGCCAGCAGCTCGCGCCCTACACTAGGTACTTTCCCACCTGAGCAGTTCTTC
CDR3: CASSSRPTLGTFPPEQFF

size: NA
D: NA
V: TRBV19
J: TRBJ2-7
DNA: TGTGCCAGTAGTATAGGGGCGATCAACGAGCAGTACTTC
CDR3: CASSIGAINEQYF

size: NA
D: TRBD2
V: TRBV7-3
J: TRBJ2-1
DNA: TGTGCCAGCAGCTCGGGACTAGCGGGAAGGTCTGAGCAGTTCTTC
CDR3: CASSSGLAGRSEQFF

size: once
D: TRBD1
V: TRBV29-1
J: TRBJ1-5
DNA: TGCAGCGTTGAGGAGGGACAGGGGGAGCCCCAGCATTTT
CDR3: CSVEEGQGEPQHF

size: NA
D: NA
V: TRBV14
J: TRBJ1-1
DNA: TGTGCCAGCAGCCAACTAAGCCCATATCGAGGCACTGAAGCTTTCTTT
CDR3: CASSQLSPYRGTEAFF

size: NA
D: NA
V: TRBV7-3
J: TRBJ2-1
DNA: TGTGCCAGCAGCTTACTCGCGGGACCCTACAATGAGCAGTTCTTC
CDR3: CASSLLAGPYNEQFF

size: NA
D: NA
V: TRBV7-3
J: TRBJ1-2
DNA: TGTGCCAGCAGCTTAAGACAAACCTATGGCTACACCTTC
CDR3: CASSLRQTYGYTF

size: NA
D: TRBD1
V: TRBV3-1/TRBV3-2
J: TRBJ2-5
DNA: TGTGCCAGCAGCCCGGAGACAGGGCGTTGGGAGACCCAGTACTTC
CDR3: CASSPETGRWETQYF

size: NA
D: TRBD2
V: TRBV7-9
J: TRBJ2-7
DNA: TGTGCCAGCAGCCCCGCTAGCGGGATTAGCCACGAGCAGTACTTC
CDR3: CASSPASGISHEQYF

size: NA
D: TRBD2
V: TRBV7-2
J: TRBJ2-6
DNA: TGTGCCAGCAGCGACGAGGTAGCGGGAGTCTCTGGGGCCAACGTCCTGACTTTC
CDR3: CASSDEVAGVSGANVLTF

size: NA
D: NA
V: TRBV12-5
J: TRBJ2-3
DNA: TGTGCTAGTGGTTTGACGCTCACGGACAGAGAAACAGATACGCAGTATTTT
CDR3: CASGLTLTDRETDTQYF

size: NA
D: TRBD1
V: TRBV7-3
J: TRBJ2-2
DNA: TGTGCCAGCAGACGGACAGGGGGCTTGCCGGGGGAGCTGTTTTTT
CDR3: CASRRTGGLPGELFF

size: NA
D: TRBD1
V: TRBV2
J: TRBJ2-3
DNA: TGTGCCAGCAGGATCGACAGGGGTGACGCAGATACGCAGTATTTT
CDR3: CASRIDRGDADTQYF

size: NA
D: NA
V: TRBV19
J: TRBJ1-1
DNA: TGTGCCAGTAGTACCGTCCTGAACACTGAAGCTTTCTTT
CDR3: CASSTVLNTEAFF

size: NA
D: NA
V: TRBV9
J: TRBJ2-3
DNA: TGTGCCAGCAGCGTAGAGCAGGGGCCAACCACAGATACGCAGTATTTT
CDR3: CASSVEQGPTTDTQYF

size: NA
D: NA
V: TRBV2
J: TRBJ2-1
DNA: TGTGCCAGCAGCACGGAAGGGGACAATGAGCAGTTCTTC
CDR3: CASSTEGDNEQFF

size: few
D: TRBD2
V: TRBV27
J: TRBJ2-7
DNA: TGTGCCAGCATACCTCTAGCGGGAGAGATCCACGAGCAGTACTTC
CDR3: CASIPLAGEIHEQYF

size: NA
D: NA
V: TRBV28
J: TRBJ1-3
DNA: TGTGCCAGCAGTTTCACGGGAGAGTACACCATATATTTT
CDR3: CASSFTGEYTIYF

size: NA
D: TRBD1
V: TRBV7-2
J: TRBJ1-4
DNA: TGTGCCAGCAGCTACGGACAGGGGGCGGGTGAAAAACTGTTTTTT
CDR3: CASSYGQGAGEKLFF

size: NA
D: TRBD1
V: TRBV10-3
J: TRBJ2-7
DNA: TGTGCCATCAGTGAGCCCGGACAGGGGGCGACGTCCTCCTACGAGCAGTACTTC
CDR3: CAISEPGQGATSSYEQYF

size: NA
D: TRBD2
V: TRBV28
J: TRBJ2-7
DNA: TGTGCCAGCAGTCTAGCGGTCTCCTACGAGCAGTACTTC
CDR3: CASSLAVSYEQYF

size: NA
D: NA
V: TRBV14
J: TRBJ2-7
DNA: TGTGCCAGCAGCCAACAGCGGAGGGCCTACGAGCAGTACTTC
CDR3: CASSQQRRAYEQYF

size: NA
D: NA
V: TRBV12-5
J: TRBJ2-7
DNA: TGTGCTAGTGGTTTGGTACTTTGGTCCCGGGGGAAGCACTACGAGCAGTACTTC
CDR3: CASGLVLWSRGKHYEQYF

size: few
D: TRBD1
V: TRBV3-1/TRBV3-2
J: TRBJ2-1
DNA: TGTGCCAGCAGCCAAGTTGGGACAGGAAACTCCTACAATGAGCAGTTCTTC
CDR3: CASSQVGTGNSYNEQFF

size: NA
D: NA
V: TRBV3-1/TRBV3-2
J: TRBJ2-6
DNA: TGTGCCAGCAGCCGAATTCATATAAACAGGGTAAACTCTGGGGCCAACGTCCTGACTTTC
CDR3: CASSRIHINRVNSGANVLTF